The 12 T cell receptor beta chains below come from one sample, sequenced in a study of T cell clonotyping in hematopoietic cell transplantation. Method: immunoSEQ multiplex PCR; TCRdb's copy keeps in-frame clones and lacks some. The data contain 40,000 to 45,000 clones, roughly 94% of them singletons. Sequencing was carried out using peripheral blood mononuclear cells. These receptors came from a woman in her forties or fifties in good health. Some clones in this sample may be carry-over from other donors' samples.

DNA of the CDR3: TGTGCCAGTAGTATAGATGGGATCTATGGCTACACCTTC. This sequence encodes CASSIDGIYGYTF. The chain employs TRBV19 and TRBJ1-2; no clear D gene. The CDR3 is 13 amino acids. Germline CDR1 and CDR2: LNHDA and SQIVND (reference sequence). V dropped 0 bases and J dropped 4 bases, with 6 bases sitting between them.

The chain joins TRBV5-5 to TRBJ1-4; D remains ambiguous. The germline CDR1 and CDR2 sequences are SGHKS and YYEKEE (reference sequence). This CDR3 spans 14 amino acids. V gave up 4 bases and J gave up 8 bases, with 15 bases separating them. This chain's CDR3 is CASSLRSRVEKLFF. The CDR3 DNA reads TGTGCCAGCAGCCTACGGAGTCGAGTGGAAAAACTGTTTTTT. Together with reference TRBV5-5 and TRBJ1-4, the CDR3 gives the full variable domain: DAGVTQSPTHLIKTRGQQVTLRCSPISGHKSVSWYQQVLGQGPQFIFQYYEKEERGRGNFPDRFSARQFPNYSSELNVNALLLGDSALYLCASSLRSRVEKLFFGSGTQLSVL.

The chain links TRBV7-2 to TRBJ1-2; D may be TRBD1 (5 bases). The germline CDR1 and CDR2 sequences are SGHTA and FQGNSA. The length of the CDR3 is 15 residues. V was trimmed by 5 bases and J by 3 bases, leaving 16 bases between them. Written as DNA, the CDR3 is TGTGCCAGCAGCCACCCTGGGGGAGGGGACTATGGCTACACCTTC. As protein: CASSHPGGGDYGYTF.

The chain carries TRBV9 and TRBJ2-7; 10 bases map to TRBD1. CDR3 length: 16 amino acids. The junction had 9 bases not matched to a gene; V was cut back by 0 bases and J by 6 bases. Per germline, CDR1 SGDLS and CDR2 YYNGEE. The CDR3 sequence: CASSVDDRQGAIEQYF. The CDR3 DNA follows: TGTGCCAGCAGCGTAGATGACCGACAGGGGGCCATCGAGCAGTACTTC.

The chain uses TRBV7-2 and TRBJ2-3; D is uncertain. Germline V gives CDR1 SGHTA, CDR2 FQGNSA. Trimming took 1 base from V and 5 from J, leaving 10 bases between them. The CDR3 contains 14 residues. CDR3 sequence (DNA): TGTGCCAGCAGCTTAGGGCAGCCGGGAGATACGCAGTATTTT. Encoded protein: CASSLGQPGDTQYF.

In its sample, this clone was seen a few times. The rearrangement links TRBV19 to TRBJ1-5; TRBD1 aligns across 7 bases. Germline CDR1 and CDR2: LNHDA and SQIVND (reference sequence). V lost 9 bases to trimming and J lost 6 bases; unmatched junction nucleotides: 8. The CDR3 runs to 13 residues. CDR3 protein: CASWNRGAQPQHF. The CDR3 nucleotides are TGTGCCAGCTGGAACAGGGGAGCTCAGCCCCAGCATTTT.

The rearrangement uses TRBV19 and TRBJ2-3; 15 nucleotides align to TRBD2. V was pared by 5 bases and J by 2 bases, with 5 bases of the junction left unmatched. The CDR3 is 17 residues long. The germline gives CDR1 LNHDA, CDR2 SQIVND (reference sequence). For the CDR3, the DNA is TGTGCCAGTAGTCAGGGACTAGCGGGGGGTTTCACAGATACGCAGTATTTT. Encoded protein: CASSQGLAGGFTDTQYF. Full variable domain (outside the CDR3, taken from reference TRBV19 and TRBJ2-3): DGGITQSPKYLFRKEGQNVTLSCEQNLNHDAMYWYRQDPGQGLRLIYYSQIVNDFQKGDIAEGYSVSREKKESFPLTVTSAQKNPTAFYLCASSQGLAGGFTDTQYFGPGTRLTVL.

This sequence joins TRBV29-1 and TRBJ2-5; D assignment may be TRBD1 or TRBD2 (5 bases each). Per the germline V gene, CDR1 is SQVTM and CDR2 is ANQGSEA. Trimming stripped 2 bases from V and 2 bases from J, with 12 bases between. The CDR3 covers 14 residues. The CDR3 region has the DNA TGCAGCGTTGAATTTTGGGACGTGCAAGAGACCCAGTACTTC. It yields the protein CSVEFWDVQETQYF.

V and J are TRBV30 and TRBJ2-7; 11 bases agree with TRBD1. The CDR3 is made up of 12 amino acids. The junction had 4 bases not matched to a gene; V was cut back by 8 bases and J by 4 bases. Germline assignment: CDR1 GTSNPN and CDR2 SVGIG (reference sequence). The CDR3 DNA sequence: TGTGCCGGCGGACAGGGGGCTTACGAGCAGTACTTC. This sequence encodes CAGGQGAYEQYF.

This chain connects TRBV5-1 to TRBJ2-3, with 8 bases that match TRBD1. J lost 1 base, V lost 0 bases, and 19 bases had no gene match. Germline CDR1 reads SGHRS; CDR2 reads YFSETQ. This CDR3 has 21 residues. The CDR3 bases are TGCGCCAGCAGCTTGGACGGACAGGGTGATAGAGGGGCCCCGGGCACAGATACGCAGTATTTT. Translating it yields CASSLDGQGDRGAPGTDTQYF.

The chain carries TRBV29-1 and TRBJ1-1, with D possibly TRBD1 on 5 matching bases. V dropped 7 bases and J dropped 3 bases, with 15 bases sitting between them. The CDR3 is 13 amino acids. In germline, CDR1 is SQVTM, CDR2 ANQGSEA. CDR3 sequence (DNA): TGCAGCGCTGCTGACGACAGCTACACTGAAGCTTTCTTT. Protein sequence: CSAADDSYTEAFF.

This chain connects TRBV4-2 to TRBJ2-7, with 15 bases aligning to TRBD2. The ends lost 0 bases at V and 1 base at J; junction bases unmatched: 13. Germline assignment: CDR1 LGHNA and CDR2 YNFKEQ. This CDR3 contains 21 residues. The DNA of the CDR3 is TGTGCCAGCAGCCAAGATTTTATTCCAGGGACTAGCGGGGGGCATTCCTACGAGCAGTACTTC. It yields the protein CASSQDFIPGTSGGHSYEQYF.